Following are 4 T cell receptor beta chains from one sample sequenced in a study of T-cell reconstitution after alpha-beta-depleted transplantation in children. Preparing the TCRbeta library involved the use of unique molecular identifiers. One entry per CDR3 protein results from TCRdb running MiXCR on the PCR reads. This table holds nearly 350,000 distinct CDR3 sequences, roughly 16% found once. Sequencing was performed on PBMCs, mostly from graft donor cells, taken 360 days after TCRalphabeta/CD19-depleted stem cell transplant. The receptors originated from a male patient aged 2 to 9 who had a stem cell transplant for acute lymphoblastic leukemia, so the T cells may come from the graft donor.

This clonotype was counted ten times or more. The genes are TRBV12-3 or TRBV12-4 and TRBJ1-1; 11 nucleotides match TRBD1. V gave up 3 bases and J gave up 5 bases; unmatched junction bases: 5. The CDR3 spans 15 residues. CDR3 loop: CASSLRTGGRTEAFF. The CDR3 DNA reads TGTGCCAGCAGTTTGAGGACAGGGGGCCGGACTGAAGCTTTCTTT.

Only a few counts were recorded for this clonotype. V gene TRBV20-1 combines with J gene TRBJ2-1; 10 bases match TRBD2. The V gene's germline CDR1 is DFQATT and CDR2 SNEGSKA (reference sequence). The CDR3 extends over 15 amino acids. V gave up 3 bases and J gave up 2 bases; unmatched junction bases: 4. CDR3 coding DNA: TGCAGTGCTAGTGCCAGCGGGAGGGCCTACAATGAGCAGTTCTTC. Translation gives CSASASGRAYNEQFF.

This clonotype was seen repeatedly, ten times or more. This chain links TRBV5-1 with TRBJ2-1, with TRBD2 as a possible D gene (5 bases). V was trimmed by 4 bases and J by 0 bases, leaving 14 bases between them. This CDR3 comprises 16 residues. Germline V lookup: CDR1 SGHRS, CDR2 YFSETQ. The CDR3 DNA is TGCGCCAGCAGCCCGAGGGCCCAGAGCTCCTACAATGAGCAGTTCTTC. It codes for CASSPRAQSSYNEQFF.

This clonotype showed up just a few times. The chain links TRBV3-1 to TRBJ2-7; 8 positions agree with TRBD2. Per the germline V gene, CDR1 is LGHDT and CDR2 is YNNKEL (reference sequence). The CDR3 contains 14 residues. Trimming removed 4 bases from V and 6 bases from J; junction bases left unmatched: 8. This CDR3 reads CASSPEREKFEQYF. CDR3 in DNA: TGTGCCAGCAGCCCGGAGCGGGAGAAGTTCGAGCAGTACTTC.